Each of the 2 T cell receptor beta chains below was sequenced from the same sample in a study of blood T cell repertoires in COVID-19. Data came from immunoSEQ multiplex PCR; TCRdb stores just in-frame clones and leaves some out. In the table there are approximately 130,000 clones, roughly 79% of which are singletons. Sample: peripheral blood. Receptors were obtained from a man older than 75 with acute or convalescent COVID-19.

This sequence joins TRBV6-5 and TRBJ2-3, with D tentatively TRBD2 (6 bases). The CDR3 is 15 amino acids. The germline V gene encodes CDR1 MNHEY and CDR2 SVGAGI. Trimming left V 2 bases short and J 7 bases short, with 16 bases between. The CDR3, as DNA: TGTGCCAGCAGTTACAAGGGGTGGGGGGTTAATACGCAGTATTTT. Its protein product is CASSYKGWGVNTQYF.

The rearrangement joins TRBV20-1 to TRBJ2-1; no reliable D call. V was trimmed by 3 bases and J by 9 bases, leaving 15 bases between them. CDR3 length: 13 residues. From germline, CDR1 is DFQATT and CDR2 SNEGSKA (reference sequence). CDR3 protein: CSASSLLWSEQFF. The CDR3 DNA reads as TGCAGTGCTAGTTCCCTACTTTGGTCTGAGCAGTTCTTC.